Shown below are 6 T cell receptor beta chains from a single sample sequenced in a study of cytomegalovirus exposure and HLA in healthy donors. PCR used 60 Vbeta primers and 13 Jbeta primers. Sequencing was performed with immunoSEQ multiplex PCR; in TCRdb, only in-frame clones are kept and a portion is missing. The sample lists approximately 160,000 clones, around 77% occurring once. Sequencing was done on a sample of PBMCs. These receptors all stem from a woman in her twenties or thirties in good health and CMV-seronegative.

The chain combines TRBV5-4 with TRBJ2-7; 7 bases are shared with TRBD1. The V gene end was trimmed by 4 bases and the J gene end by 0 bases; junction bases not matched to a gene: 7. Germline V gene sequence: CDR1 SGHNT, CDR2 YYREEE (reference sequence). The CDR3 runs to 15 residues. CDR3: CASSRDSSSSYEQYF. The DNA of the CDR3 is TGTGCCAGCAGCAGGGACAGCAGCTCCTCCTACGAGCAGTACTTC.

This clone was counted between two and nine times. V gene TRBV5-1 combines with J gene TRBJ1-1, with 7 bases aligning to TRBD1. The CDR3 consists of 14 residues. Germline assignment: CDR1 SGHRS and CDR2 YFSETQ. The J segment lost 6 bases and the V segment lost 0 bases, leaving 5 bases of the junction unmatched. CDR3 in amino acids: CASSLGQGGAEAFF. The DNA of the CDR3 is TGCGCCAGCAGCTTGGGACAGGGTGGCGCTGAAGCTTTCTTT.

This clone was seen a handful of times. The chain recombines TRBV19 with TRBJ1-4, with D hard to call. Between the trimmed V and J ends, which lost 9 bases and 0 bases, there was a span of 14 bases. The CDR3 runs 15 residues. Germline lookup yields CDR1 LNHDA and CDR2 SQIVND (reference sequence). CDR3 DNA sequence: TGTGCCAGCCGTAGTAGAGGTGCAACTAATGAAAAACTGTTTTTT. This translates into CASRSRGATNEKLFF.

This clone was detected only a few times. The rearrangement links TRBV10-3 to TRBJ2-3; 8 nucleotides line up with TRBD1. Losses at the gene ends were 2 bases for V and 5 bases for J; bases not matched to a gene: 6. This CDR3 region has 15 residues. Germline CDR1 reads ENHRY; CDR2 reads SYGVKD. CDR3 sequence: CAISETGTGRDTQYF. In DNA, the CDR3 is TGTGCCATCAGTGAGACCGGGACAGGAAGAGATACGCAGTATTTT.

This chain connects TRBV28 to TRBJ2-1; TRBD2 might be the D (5 bases). V was shortened by 4 bases and J by 0 bases, with 13 bases between the two germline ends. The CDR3 sequence is 16 residues long. Germline CDR1 and CDR2: MDHEN and SYDVKM. For the CDR3, the DNA is TGTGCCAGCAGTTCTCCATCCACTAGCTCCTACAATGAGCAGTTCTTC. Amino acids: CASSSPSTSSYNEQFF.

The chain combines TRBV29-1 with TRBJ2-3, with 8 bases lining up with TRBD1. The CDR3 is 16 amino acids. Germline V gives CDR1 SQVTM, CDR2 ANQGSEA. The V segment lost 4 bases and the J segment 4 bases; nucleotides outside the gene matches: 13. The DNA for the CDR3 is TGCAGCGTTGTCCCGACACGACAGGGGAATGCAGATACGCAGTATTTT. Protein: CSVVPTRQGNADTQYF.